Listed here are 3 T cell receptor beta chains from one sample, sequenced in a study of T-cell reconstitution after alpha-beta-depleted transplantation in children. Unique molecular identifiers were used in preparing the TCRbeta library. TCRdb re-called the PCR reads with MiXCR, one entry per CDR3 protein. Among a few hundred thousand distinct CDR3 sequences listed, about a tenth were seen once. The sequencing here drew on PBMCs from the stem cell graft donor, taken from the stem cell graft. Every receptor here comes from a human donor who donated a stem cell graft to a child with acute lymphoblastic leukemia.

This clonotype came up a few times. The chain couples TRBV6-5 to TRBJ1-5; no reliable D call. Trimming shortened V by 0 bases and J by 1 base, and 4 bases separated the two germline ends. Looked up from germline, CDR1 is MNHEY and CDR2 is SVGAGI. This CDR3 contains 14 residues. The CDR3 sequence: CASSYSRSNQPQHF. The CDR3 region has the DNA TGTGCCAGCAGTTACTCTCGGAGCAATCAGCCCCAGCATTTT.

The chain has TRBV7-2 and TRBJ1-5; 7 bases are shared with TRBD1. V trimming: 2 bases; J trimming: 3 bases; junction bases outside the gene matches: 7. Per germline, CDR1 SGHTA and CDR2 FQGNSA. This CDR3 has 16 amino acids. The CDR3, as DNA: TGTGCCAGCAGCTTATCGTTACAGGGGTACAATCAGCCCCAGCATTTT. Protein product: CASSLSLQGYNQPQHF.

The genes are TRBV19 and TRBJ1-1; D gene ambiguous. V lost 4 bases and J 3 bases, leaving 15 bases between the germline ends. Germline V lookup: CDR1 LNHDA, CDR2 SQIVND (reference sequence). The CDR3 runs to 15 residues. In DNA form, the CDR3 reads TGTGCCAGTAGTACCCGGTGGCCCGTCCACACTGAAGCTTTCTTT. Its translation is CASSTRWPVHTEAFF. Drawing the rest from reference TRBV19 and TRBJ1-1, the complete variable domain is DGGITQSPKYLFRKEGQNVTLSCEQNLNHDAMYWYRQDPGQGLRLIYYSQIVNDFQKGDIAEGYSVSREKKESFPLTVTSAQKNPTAFYLCASSTRWPVHTEAFFGQGTRLTVV.